This T cell receptor (beta chain) was retrieved from a study of T cells in Graves' hyperthyroidism and ophthalmopathy. With regard to this clonotype: Its antigen remains unknown.

General study points: With a median lead of roughly 6.8 months before onset, the model predicted ophthalmopathy.

Amplified TCR beta CDR3 regions derived from RNA transcripts. Using the HTBI primer set, a first-round RT-PCR was run on the TCR CDR3. Using its own MiXCR run on the multiplex PCR reads, TCRdb lists one record per CDR3 protein. The table shows nearly 750,000 distinct CDR3 sequences, with 30% to 40% occurring only once. J lost 6 bases, V lost 2 bases, and 14 bases had no gene match. The CDR3 is made up of 16 amino acids. Per the germline V gene, CDR1 is SQVTM and CDR2 is ANQGSEA. V usage is TRBV29-1 and J usage is TRBJ1-1; 8 nucleotides match TRBD1. The TCR sequence derives from a woman in her 40s with Graves' hyperthyroidism. Sequenced: blood. This CDR3 is CSVELGQDVPSAEAFF. CDR3 bases: TGCAGCGTTGAACTGGGACAGGACGTACCCTCGGCTGAAGCTTTCTTT.